Listed below are T cell receptor beta chains from one sample, sequenced in a study of CD8 T cells in ankylosing spondylitis. TCRdb re-derived calls from the 5' RACE reads in MiXCR, one entry per CDR3 protein. The sample holds 800,000 to 900,000 distinct CDR3 sequences, approximately 10% seen once. The sample comprised blood, either unsorted or a sorted T cell fraction (not recorded which). All receptors derive from a male donor with ankylosing spondylitis. The CDR3 runs from the conserved cysteine through the conserved F or W. A D gene is named only where the DNA matches it firmly. Clone size is given for some rows only: seen once, a few or many times, or a class if the clone is expanded.

J	size	D	V	CDR3	DNA
TRBJ1-2	many	TRBD1	TRBV25-1	CASRGQASYGYTF	TGTGCCAGCCGAGGACAGGCGTCCTATGGCTACACCTTC
TRBJ1-2	NA	NA	TRBV4-2	CASSQEYGLRDGYTF	TGTGCCAGCAGCCAAGAGTATGGCTTAAGGGATGGCTACACCTTC
TRBJ2-3	few	NA	TRBV7-8	CASSLGFFGRDTQYF	TGTGCCAGCAGCTTAGGATTCTTCGGGCGGGATACGCAGTATTTT
TRBJ1-2	NA	NA	TRBV20-1	CSARKVPEDGYTF	TGCAGTGCTAGAAAGGTGCCTGAGGATGGCTACACCTTC
TRBJ1-1	many	NA	TRBV7-3	CASSLSWVEGQRGEAFF	TGTGCCAGCAGCCTTAGTTGGGTGGAGGGACAAAGGGGTGAAGCTTTCTTT
TRBJ2-5	NA	TRBD2	TRBV4-2	CASSQGTSGRLQETQYF	TGTGCCAGCAGCCAAGGGACTAGCGGGCGACTACAAGAGACCCAGTACTTC
TRBJ2-2	few	NA	TRBV5-1	CASSLATGASNTGELFF	TGCGCCAGCAGCTTGGCAACAGGAGCTTCGAACACCGGGGAGCTGTTTTTT
TRBJ1-4	NA	TRBD1	TRBV5-4	CASSLGTGGADTTNEKLFF	TGTGCCAGCAGCTTAGGGACAGGGGGCGCGGACACAACTAATGAAAAACTGTTTTTT
TRBJ1-1	NA	NA	TRBV20-1	CSARDGGSGRAFF	TGCAGTGCTAGAGATGGGGGGTCAGGGAGAGCTTTCTTT
TRBJ1-2	many	NA	TRBV5-1	CASSLEYQTGRANYGYTF	TGCGCCAGCAGCTTGGAGTACCAGACAGGCCGAGCTAACTATGGCTACACCTTC
TRBJ2-6	NA	TRBD1	TRBV27	CASSPGQGISGANVLTF	TGTGCCAGCAGTCCCGGACAGGGAATCTCTGGGGCCAACGTCCTGACTTTC
TRBJ2-1	few	NA	TRBV5-6	CASSLAPRNEQFF	TGTGCCAGCAGCTTGGCGCCTCGCAATGAGCAGTTCTTC
TRBJ1-4	few	NA	TRBV12-3/TRBV12-4	CASSANEKLFF	TGTGCCAGCAGTGCTAATGAAAAACTGTTTTTT
TRBJ1-1	NA	TRBD1	TRBV7-2	CASSLTGQGTEAFF	TGTGCCAGCAGCTTAACGGGACAGGGCACTGAAGCTTTCTTT
TRBJ2-1	few	TRBD2	TRBV6-1	CASTGTSGRLRYSSYNEQFF	TGTGCCAGCACTGGGACTAGCGGGAGGTTACGGTATAGCTCCTACAATGAGCAGTTCTTC
TRBJ2-7	NA	NA	TRBV20-1	CSGLGGIYEQYF	TGCAGTGGTTTAGGAGGAATCTACGAGCAGTACTTC
TRBJ2-2	few	NA	TRBV20-1	CSASNPGELFF	TGCAGTGCTTCAAACCCCGGGGAGCTGTTTTTT
TRBJ1-2	few	TRBD1	TRBV5-1	CATWPGGPSNYGYTF	TGCGCCACCTGGCCAGGGGGCCCGTCCAACTATGGCTACACCTTC
TRBJ2-7	few	NA	TRBV7-2	CASSLEQRYEQYF	TGTGCCAGCAGCTTAGAACAAAGGTACGAGCAGTACTTC
TRBJ1-2	NA	TRBD1	TRBV20-1	CSARVWDRGLVGYTF	TGCAGTGCTAGAGTATGGGACAGGGGGCTAGTTGGCTACACCTTC
TRBJ2-2	few	NA	TRBV6-2/TRBV6-3	CASVIRPTGELFF	TGTGCCAGCGTAATCCGTCCCACCGGGGAGCTGTTTTTT
TRBJ1-5	few	NA	TRBV28	CASRDPPGQPQHF	TGTGCCAGTCGGGACCCCCCGGGTCAGCCCCAGCATTTT
TRBJ1-4	NA	NA	TRBV29-1	CSVAGMFF	TGCAGCGTCGCAGGCATGTTTTTT
TRBJ2-1	few	NA	TRBV7-3	CASSFNGYNEQFF	TGTGCCAGCAGCTTTAACGGATACAATGAGCAGTTCTTC
TRBJ2-1	few	NA	TRBV7-2	CASSSRGGLHKFF	TGTGCCAGCAGCTCCAGGGGCGGACTGCATAAGTTCTTC
TRBJ2-3	NA	TRBD2	TRBV6-2/TRBV6-3	CASSYRESGRASDTQYF	TGTGCCAGCAGCTACCGAGAGAGCGGGAGGGCGTCAGATACGCAGTATTTT
TRBJ1-6	few	NA	TRBV6-2/TRBV6-3	CASRRATPLHF	TGTGCCAGTCGGCGGGCTACACCCCTCCACTTT
TRBJ2-7	many	TRBD2	TRBV20-1	CSARTSGAYEQYF	TGCAGTGCTCGGACTAGCGGGGCTTACGAGCAGTACTTC
TRBJ2-5	NA	TRBD2	TRBV10-3	CAISLLAHQETQYF	TGTGCCATCAGCCTACTAGCGCACCAAGAGACCCAGTACTTC
TRBJ1-2	many	NA	TRBV12-3/TRBV12-4	CASTPRGRNYGYTF	TGTGCCAGCACACCTCGAGGGCGCAACTATGGCTACACCTTC
TRBJ1-4	NA	NA	TRBV6-1	CASNSGTSDEKLFF	TGTGCCAGCAACAGCGGGACCAGTGATGAAAAACTGTTTTTT
TRBJ2-3	few	TRBD2	TRBV5-1	CASMGTSGVTDTQYF	TGCGCCAGCATGGGAACTAGCGGGGTAACAGATACGCAGTATTTT
TRBJ2-2	many	TRBD1	TRBV12-3/TRBV12-4	CASRDRSNTGELFF	TGTGCCAGCCGGGACAGGTCGAACACCGGGGAGCTGTTTTTT
TRBJ2-4	few	NA	TRBV20-1	CSADNLKNIQYF	TGCAGTGCCGACAACCTCAAAAACATTCAGTACTTC
TRBJ2-5	few	NA	TRBV7-2	CASSAYGRETQYF	TGTGCCAGCAGCGCCTACGGGAGAGAGACCCAGTACTTC
TRBJ1-1	NA	NA	TRBV27	CASSGRKGLRTFF	TGTGCCAGCAGTGGGCGTAAGGGGCTGAGGACTTTCTTT
TRBJ2-5	many	NA	TRBV7-2	CASSLFGSQETQYF	TGTGCCAGCAGCTTATTCGGCAGCCAAGAGACCCAGTACTTC
TRBJ2-5	NA	NA	TRBV15	CATSRVEWGKKTQYF	TGTGCCACCAGCAGAGTGGAATGGGGGAAGAAGACCCAGTACTTC
TRBJ2-5	NA	NA	TRBV21-1	CASSSHPGLAEETQYF	TGTGCCAGCAGCAGCCACCCGGGACTAGCGGAAGAGACCCAGTACTTC
TRBJ2-2	NA	TRBD1	TRBV5-1	CASSLEAGGRTGELFF	TGCGCCAGCAGCTTGGAGGCAGGGGGACGGACCGGGGAGCTGTTTTTT
TRBJ2-1	few	NA	TRBV2	CASSEALVVDEQFF	TGTGCCAGCAGTGAAGCGCTTGTAGTGGATGAGCAGTTCTTC
TRBJ2-5	many	TRBD1	TRBV5-6	CASRRTGTGDETQYF	TGTGCCAGCAGACGTACCGGGACAGGGGACGAGACCCAGTACTTC
TRBJ1-6	few	NA	TRBV7-3	CASSIGAYNSPLHF	TGTGCCAGCAGCATCGGGGCCTATAATTCACCCCTCCACTTT
TRBJ1-3	many	NA	TRBV29-1	CSARALSGNTIYF	TGCAGCGCTCGAGCATTGTCTGGAAACACCATATATTTT
TRBJ2-2	NA	TRBD2	TRBV9	CASSGLAGVSAGELFF	TGTGCCAGCAGCGGACTAGCGGGAGTATCGGCCGGGGAGCTGTTTTTT
TRBJ2-3	many	TRBD2	TRBV6-1	CASSRRAGVFRGTDTQYF	TGTGCCAGCAGCCGCCGGGCGGGGGTCTTCCGTGGCACAGATACGCAGTATTTT
TRBJ2-1	few	NA	TRBV9	CASSVWGQKLNEQFF	TGTGCCAGCAGCGTATGGGGTCAGAAACTTAATGAGCAGTTCTTC
TRBJ2-7	few	NA	TRBV7-8	CASSRPQDEQYF	TGTGCCAGCAGCCGCCCCCAAGACGAGCAGTACTTC
TRBJ1-5	NA	NA	TRBV7-9	CASSLGGKAQPQHF	TGTGCCAGCAGCTTAGGAGGGAAGGCTCAGCCCCAGCATTTT
TRBJ1-1	NA	NA	TRBV5-6	CASSSELPCEAFF	TGTGCCAGCAGCTCCGAGCTCCCCTGCGAAGCTTTCTTT
TRBJ2-5	few	NA	TRBV20-1	CSARDGRDGQETQYF	TGCAGTGCTAGAGATGGCAGGGATGGCCAAGAGACCCAGTACTTC
TRBJ2-3	few	NA	TRBV20-1	CSARDISGFPDTQYF	TGCAGTGCTAGAGATATATCAGGGTTCCCAGATACGCAGTATTTT
TRBJ2-7	few	NA	TRBV6-2/TRBV6-3	CASSPWRGVSYEQYF	TGTGCCAGCAGCCCCTGGCGTGGGGTAAGCTACGAGCAGTACTTC
TRBJ1-2	many	NA	TRBV12-3/TRBV12-4	CASSPGTDYGYTF	TGTGCCAGCAGTCCCGGGACGGACTATGGCTACACCTTC
TRBJ1-2	many	NA	TRBV12-3/TRBV12-4	CASSRGTNYGYTF	TGTGCCAGCAGTCGCGGGACTAACTATGGCTACACCTTC
TRBJ2-3	NA	TRBD1	TRBV10-3	CAISEGQGADTQYF	TGTGCCATCAGTGAGGGACAGGGTGCAGATACGCAGTATTTT
TRBJ2-5	many	NA	TRBV29-1	CSVVAGSTQETQYF	TGCAGCGTTGTGGCAGGGTCCACCCAAGAGACCCAGTACTTC